These T cell receptor beta chains were read from a single sample in a study of long-term antiretroviral therapy in people with HIV. Only in-frame clones appear in the TCRdb table, and some are missing; sequencing was by immunoSEQ multiplex PCR. In the table there are just over 35,000 clones, approximately 94% of which are singletons. The material sequenced was unsorted PBMCs, taken 4.1 years after starting antiretroviral therapy. The receptors were gathered from a woman between 50 and 59 years old with HIV. Both conserved end residues are trimmed from each CDR3. The order of the fields is J gene, V gene, D gene, CDR3 protein. D genes are given only for firm matches.

TRBJ2-7,TRBV7-2,NA,ASSQTGRTNEQY
TRBJ2-5,TRBV5-1,NA,ASSLTVQETQY
TRBJ2-7,TRBV7-2,NA,ASSLEALFEQY
TRBJ1-2,TRBV30,NA,AWSGETRLNGYT
TRBJ1-6,TRBV28,TRBD1,ASRQGRSNSPLH
TRBJ2-7,TRBV11-1,NA,ASSSEDQTPYEQY
TRBJ2-5,TRBV5-6,NA,ASSLVSRETQY
TRBJ2-7,TRBV27,NA,ASSLSESYEQY
TRBJ2-1,TRBV30,TRBD1,AWDRGSYNEQF
TRBJ1-6,TRBV11-2,NA,ASSSTSAYNSPLH
TRBJ2-7,TRBV7-6,TRBD1,ASGGTGRHEQY
TRBJ2-3,TRBV9,TRBD2,ASSVGAGGLTDTQY
TRBJ1-5,TRBV10-1,TRBD1,ASRGQGNQPQH
TRBJ2-5,TRBV2,TRBD1,ASSEAGRGRRGETQY
TRBJ2-5,TRBV9,TRBD1,ASSVQGAQETQY
TRBJ2-5,TRBV10-3,TRBD1,AISASTGAAVTQY
TRBJ2-3,TRBV9,NA,ASTHGERLADTQY
TRBJ1-4,TRBV15,NA,ATSTGRTSNEKLF
TRBJ1-1,TRBV19,TRBD1,ASTRDRAKNTEAF
TRBJ2-1,TRBV11-2,NA,ASSPSINEQF
TRBJ2-2,TRBV11-3,NA,ASSNKNTGELF
TRBJ2-3,TRBV19,TRBD1,ASMDRGTDTQY
TRBJ2-2,TRBV27,TRBD1,ASSFGQGIPGELF
TRBJ2-2,TRBV9,NA,ASSVIGGPGELF
TRBJ1-5,TRBV19,TRBD1,ASSTLTGGDQPQH
TRBJ1-1,TRBV7-3,NA,ASSSDWNTEAF
TRBJ1-3,TRBV4-3,NA,ASSQDRGLGNTIY
TRBJ1-6,TRBV30,NA,ACFINSSPLH
TRBJ1-2,TRBV19,TRBD1,ASAPTGTFVGYGYT
TRBJ2-7,TRBV2,NA,ASSSPQASRAYEQY
TRBJ2-7,TRBV25-1,NA,ASSYYYEQY
TRBJ2-1,TRBV7-2,TRBD1,ASSGRDRAVYNEQF
TRBJ2-5,TRBV7-2,NA,ASSLAETQY
TRBJ1-5,TRBV19,NA,ASSTGMGQPQH
TRBJ1-2,TRBV7-2,NA,ASSQRRGTGNYGYT
TRBJ2-7,TRBV2,TRBD1,ASTKTTGTGAEQY
TRBJ2-7,TRBV6-6,NA,ASSRTGTVYEQY
TRBJ1-3,TRBV2,NA,ASSEGQADSGNTIY
TRBJ2-1,TRBV4-2,TRBD1,ASSQETGEYNEQF
TRBJ1-4,TRBV2,NA,ASRRGGLNEKLF
TRBJ2-1,TRBV30,TRBD2,AWSFRGVDNEQF
TRBJ1-3,TRBV2,NA,ASSYDRRSGNTIY
TRBJ2-5,TRBV30,TRBD2,AWSVQVGGYQETQY
TRBJ1-5,TRBV9,TRBD1,ASSADRGGVGQPQH
TRBJ2-5,TRBV6-5,TRBD2,ASRRSSGEETQY
TRBJ1-1,TRBV5-6,NA,ASSFFVGTEAF
TRBJ1-1,TRBV19,NA,AVTRASPNTEAF